The source of this T cell receptor (beta chain) is a study of cytomegalovirus exposure and HLA in healthy donors. General study points: A few of the chains that were CMV-associated were confirmed in vitro to be specific for CMV antigens. When analyzed later, a missense DCLRE1C variant was found to be linked to TCR beta V- and J-gene trimming.

A word on this clone: Its antigen is not known.

PCR employed 60 Vbeta and 13 Jbeta primers. TCRdb keeps only in-frame clones here, not all; method: immunoSEQ multiplex PCR. The sample contains over 150,000 clones, about 80% of which appear only once. The donors, nominally healthy at sampling, likely had unrecorded immune exposures. Sequenced: PBMCs. The sequence came from a man aged 18-30 years in good health and CMV-seronegative.

Here the CDR3 DNA reads TGTGCCAGCAGCGCCGACAGGGGAGCAAATTCACCCCTCCACTTT. The encoded protein is CASSADRGANSPLHF. The chain recombines TRBV6-5 with TRBJ1-6; TRBD1 matches at 8 bases. CDR3 length: 15 amino acids. CDR1 MNHEY and CDR2 SVGAGI come from the germline V gene. Trimming at V came to 6 bases and at J to 7 bases, leaving 8 bases not matched to a gene.